This T cell receptor beta chain came from a study of identical twins. Template switching, a step in the protocol, added a universal primer site, and cDNA carried unique molecular identifiers. TCRdb reprocessed the 5' RACE reads via MiXCR and lists one record per CDR3 protein. The sample shows about 1.7 million distinct CDR3 sequences, 25% to 35% of them seen only once. Germline CDR1 is SGHRS and CDR2 is YFSETQ. CDR3 length: 14 residues. V lost 2 bases and J lost 5; bases outside the gene matches: 6. The TCR originated in a newborn girl in good health. The sample taken for sequencing was cord blood. The chain combines TRBV5-1 with TRBJ2-7; 8 bases agree with TRBD2. CDR3 loop: CASSLVPGGDEQYF. CDR3 nucleotide sequence: TGCGCCAGCAGCTTAGTTCCGGGGGGGGACGAGCAGTACTTC.